This entry is about one TCR beta chain. The antigen is unknown. Each sample had at least 6.5 million PBMCs isolated. Each sample yielded at least 6 micrograms of PBMC total RNA. This entry belongs to a study of blood T cells in healthy people across ages. Findings and limits, study-wide: Per-million-T-cell TCR beta diversity fell roughly linearly with age.

This CDR3 comprises 14 residues. Per the germline V gene, CDR1 is DFQATT and CDR2 is SNEGSKA (reference sequence). V lost 6 bases, J lost 0 bases, and 7 bases stayed unmatched. Primed by a sample-barcoded 5' primer and a J-beta primer mix, a second PCR proceeded for about 6 to 11 cycles. Each CDR3 protein is one row after TCRdb ran MiXCR on the 5' RACE reads. This sample has about 1.5 million distinct CDR3 sequences, with approximately 42% found just once. Sequencing was performed on blood. The rearrangement uses TRBV20-1 and TRBJ2-7; 8 bases match TRBD1. The TCR comes from a woman aged 18 to 35 in good health. CDR3 sequence: CSAEDRESSYEQYF. The CDR3 DNA follows: TGCAGTGCAGAGGACAGGGAAAGCTCCTACGAGCAGTACTTC.